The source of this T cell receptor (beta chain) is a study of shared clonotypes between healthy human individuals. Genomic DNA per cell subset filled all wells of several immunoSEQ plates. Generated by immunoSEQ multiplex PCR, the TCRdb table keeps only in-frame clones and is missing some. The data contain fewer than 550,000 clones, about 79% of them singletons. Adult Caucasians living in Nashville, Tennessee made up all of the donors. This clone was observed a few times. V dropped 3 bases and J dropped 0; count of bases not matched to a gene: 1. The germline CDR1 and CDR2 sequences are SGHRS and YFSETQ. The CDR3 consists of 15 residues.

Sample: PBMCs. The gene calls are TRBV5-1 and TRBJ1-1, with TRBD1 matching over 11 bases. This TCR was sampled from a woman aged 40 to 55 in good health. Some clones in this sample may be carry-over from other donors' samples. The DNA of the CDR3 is TGCGCCAGCAGCTGGGGACAGGGGGTGAACACTGAAGCTTTCTTT. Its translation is CASSWGQGVNTEAFF. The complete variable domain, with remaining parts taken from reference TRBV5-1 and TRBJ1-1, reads KAGVTQTPRYLIKTRGQQVTLSCSPISGHRSVSWYQQTPGQGLQFLFEYFSETQRNKGNFPGRFSGRQFSNSRSEMNVSTLELGDSALYLCASSWGQGVNTEAFFGQGTRLTVV.